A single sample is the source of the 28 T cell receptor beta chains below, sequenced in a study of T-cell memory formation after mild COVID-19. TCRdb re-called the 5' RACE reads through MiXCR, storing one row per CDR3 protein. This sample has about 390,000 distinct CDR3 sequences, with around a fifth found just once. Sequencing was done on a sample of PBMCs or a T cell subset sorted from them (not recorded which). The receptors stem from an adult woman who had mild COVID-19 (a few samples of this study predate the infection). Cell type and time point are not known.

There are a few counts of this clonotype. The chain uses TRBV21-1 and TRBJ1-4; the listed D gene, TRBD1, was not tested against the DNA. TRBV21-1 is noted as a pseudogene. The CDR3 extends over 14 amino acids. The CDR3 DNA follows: TGTGCCAGCAGCGCACAGGGCCTTAGGGAAAAACTGTTTTTT. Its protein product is CASSAQGLREKLFF.

This CDR3 is CASSAWTGSNEQFF. Here the CDR3 DNA reads TGTGCCAGTAGTGCTTGGACAGGGTCAAATGAGCAGTTCTTC. The chain combines TRBV19 with TRBJ2-1; 8 bases are shared with TRBD1. V lost 5 bases and J lost 7; bases outside the gene matches: 7. CDR1 is LNHDA, CDR2 SQIVND, per germline (reference sequence). CDR3 length: 14 residues.

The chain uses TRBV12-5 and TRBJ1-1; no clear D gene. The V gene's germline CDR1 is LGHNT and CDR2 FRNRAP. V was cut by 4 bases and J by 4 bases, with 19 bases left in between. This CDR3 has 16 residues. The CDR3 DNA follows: TGTGCTAGTGGTTCGGTAATCCGAGCAGGTGCCACTGAAGCTTTCTTT. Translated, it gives CASGSVIRAGATEAFF.

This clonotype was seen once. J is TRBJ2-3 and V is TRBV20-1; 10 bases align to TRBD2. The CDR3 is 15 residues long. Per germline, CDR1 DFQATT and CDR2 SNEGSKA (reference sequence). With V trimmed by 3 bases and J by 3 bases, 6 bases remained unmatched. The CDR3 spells CSASDSGRRTDTQYF. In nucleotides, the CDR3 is TGCAGTGCTAGCGATAGCGGGAGGAGAACAGATACGCAGTATTTT.

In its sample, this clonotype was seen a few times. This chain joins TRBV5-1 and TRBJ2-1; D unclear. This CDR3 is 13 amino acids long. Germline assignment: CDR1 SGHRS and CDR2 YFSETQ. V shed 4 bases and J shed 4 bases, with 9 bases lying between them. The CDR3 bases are TGCGCCAGCAGCACAGAACGGTACAATGAGCAGTTCTTC. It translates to CASSTERYNEQFF.

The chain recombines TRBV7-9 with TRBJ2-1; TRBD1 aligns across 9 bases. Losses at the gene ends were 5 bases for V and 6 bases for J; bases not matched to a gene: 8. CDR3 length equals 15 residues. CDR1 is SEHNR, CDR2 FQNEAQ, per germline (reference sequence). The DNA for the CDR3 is TGTGCCAGCAGCCCGGGACAGGGAGGGTTCAATGAGCAGTTCTTC. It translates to CASSPGQGGFNEQFF.

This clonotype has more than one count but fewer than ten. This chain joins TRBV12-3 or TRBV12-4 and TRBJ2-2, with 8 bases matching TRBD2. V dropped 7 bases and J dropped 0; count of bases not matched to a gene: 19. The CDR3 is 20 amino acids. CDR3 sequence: CASKSGGGLAAISNTGELFF. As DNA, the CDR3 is TGTGCCAGCAAATCGGGCGGGGGGCTAGCGGCGATTTCGAACACCGGGGAGCTGTTTTTT.

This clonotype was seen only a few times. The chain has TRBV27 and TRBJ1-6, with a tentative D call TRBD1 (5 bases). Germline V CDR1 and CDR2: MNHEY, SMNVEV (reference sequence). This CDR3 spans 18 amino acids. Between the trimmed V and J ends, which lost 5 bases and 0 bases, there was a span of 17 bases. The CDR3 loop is CASSATTALSSYNSPLHF. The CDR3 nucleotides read TGTGCCAGCAGTGCAACGACAGCCCTCAGCTCCTATAATTCACCCCTCCACTTT.

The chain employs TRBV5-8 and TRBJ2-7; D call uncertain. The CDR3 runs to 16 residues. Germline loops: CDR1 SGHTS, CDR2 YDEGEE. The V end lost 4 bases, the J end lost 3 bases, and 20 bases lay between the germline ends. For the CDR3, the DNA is TGTGCCAGCAGCCCCACGAGCGCGAGTACGAACTACGAGCAGTACTTC. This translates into CASSPTSASTNYEQYF.

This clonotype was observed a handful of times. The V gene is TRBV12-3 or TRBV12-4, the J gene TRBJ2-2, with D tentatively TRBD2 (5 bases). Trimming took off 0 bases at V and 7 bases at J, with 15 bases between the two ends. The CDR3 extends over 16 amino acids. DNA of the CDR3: TGTGCCAGCAGTTTAGCCCCGGGGAACAGAGGCGGGGAGCTGTTTTTT. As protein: CASSLAPGNRGGELFF.

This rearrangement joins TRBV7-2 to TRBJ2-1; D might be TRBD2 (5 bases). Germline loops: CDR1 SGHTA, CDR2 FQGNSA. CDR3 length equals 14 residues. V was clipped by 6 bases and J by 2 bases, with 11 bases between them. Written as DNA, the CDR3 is TGTGCCAGCAGGGAGGACGCTCCCTACAATGAGCAGTTCTTC. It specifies CASREDAPYNEQFF.

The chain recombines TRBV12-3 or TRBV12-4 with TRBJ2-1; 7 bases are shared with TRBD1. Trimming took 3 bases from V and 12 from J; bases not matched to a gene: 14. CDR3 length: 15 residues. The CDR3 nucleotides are TGTGCCAGCAGTTTGGGACAGAATTACTTCCATGGGCAGTTCTTC. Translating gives CASSLGQNYFHGQFF.

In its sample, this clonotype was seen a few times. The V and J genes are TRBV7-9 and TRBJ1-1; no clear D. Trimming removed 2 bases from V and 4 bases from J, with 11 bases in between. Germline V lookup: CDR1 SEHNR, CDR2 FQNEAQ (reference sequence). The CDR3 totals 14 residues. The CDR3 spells CASSLSQLGTEAFF. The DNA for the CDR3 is TGTGCCAGCAGCTTATCCCAACTGGGCACTGAAGCTTTCTTT.

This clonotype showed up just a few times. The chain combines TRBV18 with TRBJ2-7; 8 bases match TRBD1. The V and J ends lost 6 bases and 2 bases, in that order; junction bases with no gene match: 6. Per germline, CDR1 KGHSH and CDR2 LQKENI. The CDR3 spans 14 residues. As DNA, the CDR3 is TGTGCCAGCTCCGGAGACAGGGGTACCTACGAGCAGTACTTC. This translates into CASSGDRGTYEQYF. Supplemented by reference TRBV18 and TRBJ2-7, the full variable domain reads NAGVMQNPRHLVRRRGQEARLRCSPMKGHSHVYWYRQLPEEGLKFMVYLQKENIIDESGMPKERFSAEFPKEGPSILRIQQVVRGDSAAYFCASSGDRGTYEQYFGPGTRLTVT.

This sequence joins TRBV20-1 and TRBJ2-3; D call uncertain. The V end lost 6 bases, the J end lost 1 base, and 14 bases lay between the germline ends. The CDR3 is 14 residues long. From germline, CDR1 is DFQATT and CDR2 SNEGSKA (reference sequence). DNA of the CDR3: TGCAGTGCCCCTTCCGAACATGGCACAGATACGCAGTATTTT. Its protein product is CSAPSEHGTDTQYF.

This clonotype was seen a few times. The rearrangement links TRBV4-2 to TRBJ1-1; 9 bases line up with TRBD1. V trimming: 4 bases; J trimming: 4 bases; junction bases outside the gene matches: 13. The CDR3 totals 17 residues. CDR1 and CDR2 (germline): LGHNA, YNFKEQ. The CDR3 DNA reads TGTGCCAGCAGCCCGCGGACAGGGGACCCTCGGGGCACTGAAGCTTTCTTT. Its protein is CASSPRTGDPRGTEAFF.

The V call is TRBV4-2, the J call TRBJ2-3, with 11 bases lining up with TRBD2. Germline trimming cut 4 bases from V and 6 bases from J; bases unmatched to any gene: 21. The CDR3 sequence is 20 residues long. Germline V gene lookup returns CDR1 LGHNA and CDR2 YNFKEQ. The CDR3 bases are TGTGCCAGCAGCCCGGACAGGGAAATAGCGGGAGGGCCGGGGCACGATACGCAGTATTTT. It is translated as CASSPDREIAGGPGHDTQYF.

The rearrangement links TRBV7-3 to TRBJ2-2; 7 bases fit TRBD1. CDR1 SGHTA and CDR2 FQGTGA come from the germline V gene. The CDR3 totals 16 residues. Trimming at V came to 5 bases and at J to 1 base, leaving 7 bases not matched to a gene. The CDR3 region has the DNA TGTGCCAGCAGCCCAAATAGACAGGGGAACACCGGGGAGCTGTTTTTT. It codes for CASSPNRQGNTGELFF.

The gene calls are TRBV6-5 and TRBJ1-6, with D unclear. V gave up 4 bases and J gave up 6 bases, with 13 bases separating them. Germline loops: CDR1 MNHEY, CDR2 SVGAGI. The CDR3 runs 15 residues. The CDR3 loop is CASSSRRNLNSPLHF. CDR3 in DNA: TGTGCCAGCAGTTCCCGGAGGAACCTTAATTCACCCCTCCACTTT.

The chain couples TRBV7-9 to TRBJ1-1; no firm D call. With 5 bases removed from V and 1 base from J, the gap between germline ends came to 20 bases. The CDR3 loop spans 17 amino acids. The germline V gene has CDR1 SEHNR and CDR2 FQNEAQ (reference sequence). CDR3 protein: CASSDKGVVHSNTEAFF. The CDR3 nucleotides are TGTGCCAGCAGCGACAAAGGTGTAGTCCACTCGAACACTGAAGCTTTCTTT.

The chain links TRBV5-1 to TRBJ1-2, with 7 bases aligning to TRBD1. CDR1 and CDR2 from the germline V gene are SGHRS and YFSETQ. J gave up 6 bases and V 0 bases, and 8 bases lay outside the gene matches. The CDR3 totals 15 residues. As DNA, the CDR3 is TGCGCCAGCAGCTTGGATCAGGGGGGAATCGATGGCTACACCTTC. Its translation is CASSLDQGGIDGYTF.

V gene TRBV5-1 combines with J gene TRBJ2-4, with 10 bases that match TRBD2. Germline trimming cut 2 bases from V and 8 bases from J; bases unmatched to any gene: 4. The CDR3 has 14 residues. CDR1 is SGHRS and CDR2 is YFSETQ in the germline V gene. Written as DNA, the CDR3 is TGCGCCAGCAGCTTTAGCGGGAGGACCGACATTCAGTACTTC. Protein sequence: CASSFSGRTDIQYF.

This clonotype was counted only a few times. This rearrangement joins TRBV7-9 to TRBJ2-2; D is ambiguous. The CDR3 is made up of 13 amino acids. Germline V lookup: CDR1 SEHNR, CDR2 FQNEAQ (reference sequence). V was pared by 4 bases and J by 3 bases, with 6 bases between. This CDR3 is CASSWKDTGELFF. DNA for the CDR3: TGTGCCAGCAGCTGGAAGGACACCGGGGAGCTGTTTTTT.

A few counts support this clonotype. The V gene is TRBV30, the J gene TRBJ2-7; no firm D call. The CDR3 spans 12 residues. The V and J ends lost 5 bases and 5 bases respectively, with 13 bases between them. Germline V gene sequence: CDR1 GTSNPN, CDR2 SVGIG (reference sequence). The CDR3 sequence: CAWGTAANEQYF. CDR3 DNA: TGTGCCTGGGGAACAGCCGCAAACGAGCAGTACTTC.

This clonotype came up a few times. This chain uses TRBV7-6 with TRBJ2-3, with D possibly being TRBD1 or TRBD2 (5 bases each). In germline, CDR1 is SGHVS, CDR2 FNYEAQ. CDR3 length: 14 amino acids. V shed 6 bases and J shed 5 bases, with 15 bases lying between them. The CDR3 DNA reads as TGTGCCAGCAGTTGGGACCGAGAGGTAGATACGCAGTATTTT. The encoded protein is CASSWDREVDTQYF.

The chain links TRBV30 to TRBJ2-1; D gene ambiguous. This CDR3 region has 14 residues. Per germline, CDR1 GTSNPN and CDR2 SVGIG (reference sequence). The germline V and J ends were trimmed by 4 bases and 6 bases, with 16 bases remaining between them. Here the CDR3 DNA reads TGTGCCTGGAAACACGGACCAGGAACCAATGAGCAGTTCTTC. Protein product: CAWKHGPGTNEQFF. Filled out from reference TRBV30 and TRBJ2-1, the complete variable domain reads SQTIHQWPATLVQPVGSPLSLECTVEGTSNPNLYWYRQAAGRGLQLLFYSVGIGQISSEVPQNLSASRPQDRQFILSSKKLLLSDSGFYLCAWKHGPGTNEQFFGPGTRLTVL.

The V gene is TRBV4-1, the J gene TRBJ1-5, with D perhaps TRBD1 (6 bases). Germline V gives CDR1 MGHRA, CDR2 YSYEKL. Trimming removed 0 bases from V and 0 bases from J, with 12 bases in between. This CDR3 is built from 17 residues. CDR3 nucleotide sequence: TGCGCCAGCAGCCAAGACTGGGGGCAGGCTAGCAATCAGCCCCAGCATTTT. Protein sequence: CASSQDWGQASNQPQHF.

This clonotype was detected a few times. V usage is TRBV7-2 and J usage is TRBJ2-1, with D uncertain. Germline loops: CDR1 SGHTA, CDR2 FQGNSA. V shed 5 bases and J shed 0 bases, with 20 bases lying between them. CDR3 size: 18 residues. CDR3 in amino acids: CASSPRNQVPRSYNEQFF. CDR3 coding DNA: TGTGCCAGCAGCCCGAGGAACCAGGTCCCCCGCTCCTACAATGAGCAGTTCTTC.